This note documents a single T cell receptor beta chain sequence. Antigen unknown. The data originate from a study of post-analysis software for immune sequencing data. Study results and limitations: Controls had lower frequencies than patients of five or six TRBV segments, which included TRBV5-6, TRBV5-1 and TRBV20-1.

Unique molecular identifiers were built into the TCR beta cDNA libraries. One entry per CDR3 protein, called by TCRdb with MiXCR from the PCR reads. The sample includes about 820,000 distinct CDR3 sequences, under 70% seen only once; the top ten take approximately 4.2%. Germline V gene data show CDR1 as SGDLS and CDR2 as YYNGEE. This CDR3 is built from 14 residues. The V gene lost 0 bases and the J gene lost 3 bases, with 8 bases spanning the gap. The specimen was blood. This chain links TRBV9 with TRBJ2-3; D gene uncertain. This clonotype originated in a girl between 10 and 17 years old with multiple sclerosis. CDR3 sequence: CASSVGLPTDTQYF. The CDR3 DNA is TGTGCCAGCAGCGTAGGGCTCCCGACAGATACGCAGTATTTT.